This T cell receptor (beta chain) is drawn from a study of human thymus T cells. Germline loops: CDR1 MNHNY, CDR2 SVGAGI (reference sequence). This CDR3 is built from 16 residues. V lost 6 bases and J lost 0; bases outside the gene matches: 7. TCRdb's table, derived via immunoSEQ multiplex PCR, lists solely in-frame clones and lacks some. The sample holds around 120,000 clones; just under 95% are singletons and the top ten take around 0.025%. As for this clone: Its target is unknown.

Overall study results and limits: Among thymic and blood repertoires, usage of V and J genes appeared biased. Related research has reported that thymic repertoires overlap highly among unrelated individuals.

Thymic material originated from resections removed in the course of corrective heart surgery. Among the donors, all were healthy Finnish infants having corrective surgery for congenital heart defects. The chain carries TRBV6-6 and TRBJ1-1; 10 bases fit TRBD1. Material: thymus tissue. The sequence came from a boy under two years old with a congenital heart defect but otherwise immunologically healthy. The CDR3 bases are TGTGCCAGCAGGCTGGGACAGGGGCACATGAACACTGAAGCTTTCTTT. As protein: CASRLGQGHMNTEAFF.